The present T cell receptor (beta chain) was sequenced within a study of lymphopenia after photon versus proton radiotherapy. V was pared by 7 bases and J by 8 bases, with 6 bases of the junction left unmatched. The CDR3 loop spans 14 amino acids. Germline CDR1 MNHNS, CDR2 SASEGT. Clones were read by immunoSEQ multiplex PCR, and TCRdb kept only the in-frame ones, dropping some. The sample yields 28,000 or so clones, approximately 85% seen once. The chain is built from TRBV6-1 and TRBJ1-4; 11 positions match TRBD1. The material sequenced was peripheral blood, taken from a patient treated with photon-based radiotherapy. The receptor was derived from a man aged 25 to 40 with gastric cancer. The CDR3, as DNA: TGTGCCAGCACCGGACAGGGGGCCAGAGAAAAACTGTTTTTT. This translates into CASTGQGAREKLFF.